The clone carrying this T cell receptor beta chain was seen once. Its antigen is not known. The data originate from a study of T cell responses to AZD1222 COVID-19 vaccine. Findings and limits, study-wide: Donors were mostly white British, more females; clonal diversity possibly underestimated. Repertoire collection took place solely once the T cell response had peaked. Spike regions recognized by vaccine-associated CD4 TCRs spanned the protein, led by 160-218 and 743-854. Baseline testing showed seropositivity in only a handful of AZD1222 recipients.

TCRdb keeps only in-frame clones here, not all; method: immunoSEQ multiplex PCR. The table has more than 100,000 clones, over 75% seen once. CDR1 is GTSNPN, CDR2 SVGIG, per germline (reference sequence). V was clipped by 3 bases and J by 10 bases, with 24 bases between them. The CDR3 has 15 amino acids. This sequence joins TRBV30 and TRBJ1-1; a possible D gene is TRBD1 (5 bases). The source is an adult in good health. The material was peripheral blood, obtained on day 0 of AZD1222 vaccination. The CDR3 loop reads CAWRGRANWPPGAFF. The CDR3 nucleotides read TGTGCCTGGAGGGGGCGGGCAAACTGGCCTCCAGGAGCTTTCTTT.